The 27 T cell receptor beta chains below all came from one sample that was sequenced in a study of post-analysis software for immune sequencing data. Points from the study as a whole: Controls showed lower frequencies than patients for five TRBV segments, and TRBV5-6, TRBV5-1 and TRBV20-1 were among these.

These receptors have no known antigen. The TCR beta cDNA libraries contained unique molecular identifiers. From the PCR reads, TCRdb called clonotypes with MiXCR, one entry per CDR3 protein. This sample has about 800,000 distinct CDR3 sequences, with approximately 30% found just once. Sequenced: blood. Source of these receptors: a girl between 5 and 17 years old with multiple sclerosis.

This clonotype was seen a few times. Germline is not matched at one junction end, which may reflect a read error. J is TRBJ1-1 and V is TRBV27; D is undetermined. The V gene's germline CDR1 is MNHEY and CDR2 SMNVEV (reference sequence). This CDR3 region has 14 residues. The CDR3 sequence: CAGSLEGRSTEAFF. In DNA form, the CDR3 reads TGTGCCGGCAGTTTAGAAGGAAGGAGCACTGAAGCTTTCTTT.

There are a few counts of this clonotype. The J gene is TRBJ2-3, the V gene TRBV5-1, with D perhaps TRBD2 (6 bases). Germline V lookup: CDR1 SGHRS, CDR2 YFSETQ. V was trimmed by 4 bases and J by 4 bases, leaving 16 bases between them. The CDR3 is 15 amino acids. The CDR3: CASSIDSGFADTQYF. CDR3 DNA: TGCGCCAGCAGCATTGATAGCGGATTCGCAGATACGCAGTATTTT. Variable domain in full (rest from reference TRBV5-1 and TRBJ2-3): KAGVTQTPRYLIKTRGQQVTLSCSPISGHRSVSWYQQTPGQGLQFLFEYFSETQRNKGNFPGRFSGRQFSNSRSEMNVSTLELGDSALYLCASSIDSGFADTQYFGPGTRLTVL.

The chain links TRBV6-6 to TRBJ1-4; D is undetermined. V lost 6 bases and J 2 bases, leaving 10 bases between the germline ends. This CDR3 has 14 amino acids. In germline, CDR1 is MNHNY, CDR2 SVGAGI (reference sequence). The CDR3 loop reads CASRAGATNEKLFF. The CDR3, as DNA: TGTGCCAGCAGGGCGGGTGCGACTAATGAAAAACTGTTTTTT.

This rearrangement joins TRBV29-1 to TRBJ2-3; possibly TRBD2 for D (5 bases). V lost 8 bases and J lost 10, with 22 bases in between. Germline CDR1 SQVTM, CDR2 ANQGSEA. CDR3 length: 13 amino acids. The CDR3 loop reads CSLREYSRSAQYF. The CDR3 coding sequence is TGCAGCCTAAGGGAGTATTCGCGGTCAGCGCAGTATTTT.

This chain connects TRBV28 to TRBJ2-3, with 9 nucleotides matching TRBD2. Losses at the gene ends were 2 bases for V and 3 bases for J; bases not matched to a gene: 9. The CDR3 spans 17 residues. CDR1 is MDHEN and CDR2 is SYDVKM in the germline V gene. The CDR3 sequence: CASSLLRGLANTDTQYF. The CDR3 DNA reads TGTGCCAGCAGTTTACTCCGGGGACTAGCAAATACAGATACGCAGTATTTT.

On this clonotype itself: Sequence at one end of the junction differs from germline and may be a read error. V and J are TRBV7-2 and TRBJ2-2; the match to TRBD2 covers 8 bases. The V gene's germline CDR1 is SGHTA and CDR2 FQGNSA. The CDR3 is 15 amino acids. For the CDR3, the DNA is TGTGCCAGCAGCTTAGGGGGACTAGACACCGGGGAGCGGTTTTTT. As protein: CASSLGGLDTGERFF. The whole variable domain, filled in from reference TRBV7-2 and TRBJ2-2, reads GAGVSQSPSNKVTEKGKDVELRCDPISGHTALYWYRQSLGQGLEFLIYFQGNSAPDKSGLPSDRFSAERTGGSVSTLTIQRTQQEDSAVYLCASSLGGLDTGERFFGEGSRLTVL.

The chain joins TRBV19 to TRBJ2-5; no clear D. The end of the DNA aligns better with TRBJ2-4, so the J call may be wrong. The CDR3 totals 19 residues. CDR1 is LNHDA and CDR2 is SQIVND in the germline V gene (reference sequence). CDR3: CASSTSLFDVLAYKNIQYF. As DNA, the CDR3 is TGTGCCAGTAGCACAAGTCTTTTTGACGTATTGGCATACAAAAACATTCAGTACTTC.

The CDR3, as DNA: TGTGCCAGCAGTGGGGGGACAGGGTTCCTAGAGCAGTACTTC. Its protein is CASSGGTGFLEQYF. V gene TRBV28 combines with J gene TRBJ2-5; 9 nucleotides match TRBD1. This CDR3 contains 14 residues. Per the germline V gene, CDR1 is MDHEN and CDR2 is SYDVKM. With 5 bases clipped from V and 11 bases from J, the junction kept 12 bases outside the gene matches.

This chain uses TRBV3-1 with TRBJ2-5; D uncertain. CDR1 is LGHDT, CDR2 YNNKEL, per germline (reference sequence). This CDR3 is built from 12 residues. Trimming took off 4 bases at V and 4 bases at J, with 7 bases between the two ends. The CDR3: CASSRTAETQYF. The CDR3 DNA reads TGTGCCAGCAGCCGCACCGCAGAGACCCAGTACTTC.

The chain employs TRBV15 and TRBJ2-3; D is unclear. The ends were cut back, 3 bases at V and 3 bases at J, with 10 bases in the middle. Per germline, CDR1 LNHNV and CDR2 YYDKDF (reference sequence). The CDR3 runs to 14 residues. The CDR3 coding sequence is TGTGCCACCAGCAGGTACCCAGGAACAGATACGCAGTATTTT. This encodes CATSRYPGTDTQYF. The variable domain in full, with the rest retrieved from reference TRBV15 and TRBJ2-3, is DAMVIQNPRYQVTQFGKPVTLSCSQTLNHNVMYWYQQKSSQAPKLLFHYYDKDFNNEADTPDNFQSRRPNTSFCFLDIRSPGLGDTAMYLCATSRYPGTDTQYFGPGTRLTVL.

This clonotype came up a few times. DNA for the CDR3: TGTGCCAGCTGGGGCCCCGGGGGGGTGGGCACTGAAGCTTTCTTT. As protein: CASWGPGGVGTEAFF. The chain combines TRBV2 with TRBJ1-1; TRBD1 might be the D (5 bases). The CDR3 is made up of 15 amino acids. Trimming removed 8 bases at V and 4 bases at J, with 20 bases between. CDR1 and CDR2 from the germline V gene are SNHLY and FYNNEI. Full variable domain (missing parts from reference TRBV2 and TRBJ1-1): EPEVTQTPSHQVTQMGQEVILRCVPISNHLYFYWYRQILGQKVEFLVSFYNNEISEKSEIFDDQFSVERPDGSNFTLKIRSTKLEDSAMYFCASWGPGGVGTEAFFGQGTRLTVV.

Many counts were recorded for this clonotype. The V and J genes are TRBV11-2 and TRBJ2-3; D tentatively fits TRBD1 or TRBD2 (5 bases each). The CDR3 loop spans 20 amino acids. The V gene lost 5 bases and the J gene lost 4 bases, with 31 bases spanning the gap. Germline CDR1 and CDR2: SGHAT and FQNNGV. In nucleotides, the CDR3 is TGTGCCAGCAGCCGGCGTTCCTCCCGCGAGGGGAGATCGGGTGCAGATACGCAGTATTTT. As protein: CASSRRSSREGRSGADTQYF. Full variable domain (remainder filled in from reference TRBV11-2 and TRBJ2-3): EAGVAQSPRYKIIEKRQSVAFWCNPISGHATLYWYQQILGQGPKLLIQFQNNGVVDDSQLPKDRFSAERLKGVDSTLKIQPAKLEDSAVYLCASSRRSSREGRSGADTQYFGPGTRLTVL.

The chain has TRBV4-3 and TRBJ2-5, with 8 bases identical to TRBD2. Trimming took 2 bases from V and 4 from J; bases not matched to a gene: 9. This CDR3 region has 16 residues. Germline-derived CDR1 and CDR2 are LGHNA and YSLEER. In nucleotides, the CDR3 is TGCGCCAGCAGCCAACGCGAGCGGGAGAGAAGAGAGACCCAGTACTTC. This translates into CASSQRERERRETQYF.

V gene TRBV7-2 combines with J gene TRBJ1-1; D is perhaps TRBD1 (5 bases). Germline lookup yields CDR1 SGHTA and CDR2 FQGNSA. CDR3 length: 14 residues. Trimming removed 2 bases at V and 3 bases at J, with 10 bases between. The CDR3 DNA follows: TGTGCCAGCAGCTTACGACAGCCTTACACTGAAGCTTTCTTT. It yields the protein CASSLRQPYTEAFF.

A note on this clonotype: At one end the junction does not follow the germline gene, possibly because of a read error. The V call is TRBV7-9, the J call TRBJ1-2, with D maybe TRBD1 (5 bases). This CDR3 contains 15 residues. CDR1 SEHNR and CDR2 FQNEAQ come from the germline V gene (reference sequence). The CDR3 bases are TGTGTCAGCAGCTCACCCTCGGTCAGGGTAGAAGGCTACACCTTC. Its protein product is CVSSSPSVRVEGYTF.

The V call is TRBV29-1, the J call TRBJ1-1; D remains ambiguous. This CDR3 is built from 14 residues. V was trimmed by 8 bases and J by 4 bases, leaving 20 bases between them. Germline V lookup: CDR1 SQVTM, CDR2 ANQGSEA. CDR3 protein: CSTLRVISGTEAFF. The CDR3 nucleotides are TGCAGCACCCTTCGTGTGATATCGGGCACTGAAGCTTTCTTT.

This clonotype has only a few counts. The chain recombines TRBV5-1 with TRBJ2-1; no clear D. The CDR3 has 18 residues. Germline values: CDR1 SGHRS, CDR2 YFSETQ. Trimming cost V 4 bases and J 7 bases, with 27 bases left between them. CDR3 residues: CASSQVGFRSVAENEQFF. The CDR3, as DNA: TGCGCCAGCAGCCAGGTGGGTTTTCGGAGCGTGGCCGAGAATGAGCAGTTCTTC.

This clonotype was recorded many times. The chain links TRBV7-2 to TRBJ2-7; no definite D call. The V gene's germline CDR1 is SGHTA and CDR2 FQGNSA. Trimming stripped 1 base from V and 7 bases from J, with 8 bases between. The CDR3 has 12 amino acids. The CDR3 loop is CASSLVGLEQYF. The CDR3 DNA follows: TGTGCCAGCAGCTTAGTAGGTCTGGAGCAGTACTTC.

The rearrangement uses TRBV7-9 and TRBJ1-2; no firm D call. CDR3 length: 14 residues. Germline CDR1 is SEHNR and CDR2 is FQNEAQ (reference sequence). Trimming removed 5 bases from V and 8 bases from J, with 18 bases in between. Here the CDR3 DNA reads TGTGCCAGCAGCCCCTTACCCGGGCTCGGAGGCTACACCTTC. As protein: CASSPLPGLGGYTF.

The rearrangement joins TRBV11-2 to TRBJ2-7, with TRBD2 matching 7 bases. Trimming cost V 5 bases and J 6 bases; bases outside gene matches: 16. The CDR3 loop spans 16 amino acids. Germline CDR1 SGHAT, CDR2 FQNNGV. The CDR3 region is CASSRGDRGVASEQYF. The CDR3, as DNA: TGTGCCAGCAGCAGAGGGGATCGGGGGGTGGCCAGCGAGCAGTACTTC.

This sequence joins TRBV7-9 and TRBJ2-3, with D possibly called TRBD1 or TRBD2 (5 bases each). The V end lost 8 bases, the J end lost 0 bases, and 15 bases lay between the germline ends. The germline V gene encodes CDR1 SEHNR and CDR2 FQNEAQ (reference sequence). CDR3 length equals 15 residues. The CDR3 loop reads CASVWGSASTDTQYF. In nucleotides, the CDR3 is TGTGCCAGCGTATGGGGGAGCGCTAGCACAGATACGCAGTATTTT.

As regards this clonotype: This may be a read error, as it is one base from a much larger clone. The chain links TRBV29-1 to TRBJ2-5; 8 nucleotides match TRBD2. CDR1 is SQVTM, CDR2 ANQGSEA, per germline. V trimming: 5 bases; J trimming: 11 bases; junction bases outside the gene matches: 19. This CDR3 is 15 amino acids long. CDR3 coding DNA: TGCAGCGTTCTCATGCGCGGGAGGAACTACAATGAGCAGTACTTC. It is translated as CSVLMRGRNYNEQYF.

The chain is built from TRBV4-1 and TRBJ2-7; TRBD2 matches 11 bases. The DNA end lines up better with TRBJ2-5; the J call may be wrong. Germline V CDR1 and CDR2: MGHRA, YSYEKL. The CDR3 is made up of 17 amino acids. DNA for the CDR3: TGCGCCAGCAGCCAAGAACTAGCGGGAGACTCGAGGGAGACCCAGTACTTC. Translation gives CASSQELAGDSRETQYF.

J is TRBJ2-3 and V is TRBV20-1; 11 nucleotides line up with TRBD2. This CDR3 contains 14 residues. Unmatched junction bases numbered 6, after V lost 6 bases and J lost 4 bases. Per germline, CDR1 DFQATT and CDR2 SNEGSKA (reference sequence). The CDR3, as DNA: TGCAGTGCCAGACCTAGCGGGGGGTCAGATACGCAGTATTTT. The encoded protein is CSARPSGGSDTQYF.

Here the CDR3 DNA reads TGCAGTGCTCTTGACAGGGGAGGCTACGAGCAGTACTTC. It is translated as CSALDRGGYEQYF. This chain connects TRBV20-1 to TRBJ2-7, with 8 bases lining up with TRBD1. CDR1 and CDR2 (germline): DFQATT, SNEGSKA (reference sequence). The V gene end was trimmed by 5 bases and the J gene end by 3 bases; junction bases not matched to a gene: 6. The CDR3 is 13 amino acids.

This clonotype was counted between two and nine times. This chain links TRBV6-6 with TRBJ1-2; D is perhaps TRBD1 (5 bases). This CDR3 contains 12 residues. The V end lost 0 bases, the J end lost 7 bases, and 6 bases lay between the germline ends. CDR1 is MNHNY, CDR2 SVGAGI, per germline (reference sequence). CDR3 DNA: TGTGCCAGCAGTTACTCGCAGGGTGGCTACACCTTC. Amino acids: CASSYSQGGYTF.

This chain connects TRBV5-1 to TRBJ2-3; 10 bases fit TRBD1. CDR1 and CDR2 (germline): SGHRS, YFSETQ. The CDR3 spans 16 residues. The V gene end was trimmed by 0 bases and the J gene end by 2 bases; junction bases not matched to a gene: 3. The CDR3 coding sequence is TGCGCCAGCAGCTTGGGGGACAGGGGATCCACAGATACGCAGTATTTT. Its translation: CASSLGDRGSTDTQYF. Full variable domain (outside the CDR3, taken from reference TRBV5-1 and TRBJ2-3): KAGVTQTPRYLIKTRGQQVTLSCSPISGHRSVSWYQQTPGQGLQFLFEYFSETQRNKGNFPGRFSGRQFSNSRSEMNVSTLELGDSALYLCASSLGDRGSTDTQYFGPGTRLTVL.